The next 14 T cell receptor beta chains were all read from a single sample in a study of cytomegalovirus exposure and HLA in healthy donors (dated by TCRdb to about 2017). Libraries were prepared through the immunoSEQ multiplex PCR assay. For the multiplex PCR, a mixture combining 60 forward primers for TCR Vbeta segments and 13 reverse primers for TCR Jbeta segments was used. TCRdb mirrors the immuneACCESS table, restricted to in-frame sequences. Some clones are absent from its copies; in checked studies, under half trace to an unresolved V gene, and the reason for the others is unknown. In this sample the table shows 140,000 to 150,000 clones, nearly 90% of which occur a single time. The ten largest clones capture roughly 0.5% of the sample. Specimen: PBMCs. The receptor source for this set is a middle-aged woman in good health and CMV-seronegative.

This chain uses TRBV9 with TRBJ1-2; 7 bases match TRBD1. This CDR3 has 14 amino acids. CDR1 and CDR2 (germline): SGDLS, YYNGEE. V was clipped by 4 bases and J by 1 base; unmatched bases: 4. The CDR3 protein is CASSLTGDNYGYTF. The DNA for the CDR3 is TGTGCCAGCAGCCTAACAGGGGATAACTATGGCTACACCTTC.

The genes are TRBV4-3 and TRBJ1-2, with TRBD1 matching 8 bases. The germline gives CDR1 LGHNA, CDR2 YSLEER. J gave up 8 bases and V 0 bases, and 20 bases lay outside the gene matches. The length of the CDR3 is 19 residues. The CDR3, as DNA: TGCGCCAGCAGCCAAGATAGGAGTACCGGGGCCAGGGGGCCTCGGGGCTACACCTTC. Protein sequence: CASSQDRSTGARGPRGYTF.

The rearrangement joins TRBV7-6 to TRBJ1-5; TRBD1 aligns across 7 bases. This CDR3 region has 18 residues. In germline, CDR1 is SGHVS, CDR2 FNYEAQ. V lost 5 bases, J lost 1 base, and 14 bases stayed unmatched. The CDR3 region is CASSITGERGRSNQPQHF. The DNA for the CDR3 is TGTGCCAGCAGCATCACAGGGGAGAGGGGCAGGAGCAATCAGCCCCAGCATTTT.

The chain uses TRBV7-3 and TRBJ1-1; the match to TRBD1 covers 9 bases. Trimming took 5 bases from V and 5 from J; bases not matched to a gene: 6. The CDR3 loop spans 14 amino acids. CDR1 SGHTA and CDR2 FQGTGA come from the germline V gene. CDR3 sequence (DNA): TGTGCCAGCAGCGCGACAGGGGGAAGTACTGAAGCTTTCTTT. It encodes CASSATGGSTEAFF.

The chain uses TRBV5-1 and TRBJ1-5; tentatively, D is TRBD1 (5 bases). Germline V gene sequence: CDR1 SGHRS, CDR2 YFSETQ. This CDR3 has 15 amino acids. The V and J ends lost 1 base and 1 base respectively, with 9 bases between them. The CDR3 nucleotides are TGCGCCAGCAGCTTGTATTCAGGGAGCAATCAGCCCCAGCATTTT. Its translation: CASSLYSGSNQPQHF.

This clone has a handful of counts. The chain employs TRBV5-4 and TRBJ2-1, with 7 bases fitting TRBD2. The germline V gene encodes CDR1 SGHNT and CDR2 YYREEE (reference sequence). With 6 bases clipped from V and 3 bases from J, the junction kept 9 bases outside the gene matches. The CDR3 extends over 15 amino acids. CDR3 protein: CASTPAGSRYNEQFF. CDR3 coding DNA: TGTGCCAGCACTCCAGCGGGATCCCGCTACAATGAGCAGTTCTTC.

The chain joins TRBV11-2 to TRBJ2-7; 8 nucleotides agree with TRBD2. Trimming cost V 0 bases and J 0 bases; bases outside gene matches: 7. CDR1 and CDR2 from the germline V gene are SGHAT and FQNNGV. This CDR3 is built from 17 residues. The CDR3 DNA follows: TGTGCCAGCAGCTTAGAGCTAATAGCGGGACTCTCCTACGAGCAGTACTTC. It specifies CASSLELIAGLSYEQYF.

CDR3 DNA sequence: TGTGCCACCAGCAGGGCACCGGGACTTATTTACGAGCAGTACTTC. Its translation is CATSRAPGLIYEQYF. This chain links TRBV15 with TRBJ2-7, with a tentative D call TRBD2 (6 bases). CDR1 LNHNV and CDR2 YYDKDF come from the germline V gene (reference sequence). Trimming took off 3 bases at V and 4 bases at J, with 16 bases between the two ends. The CDR3 sequence is 15 residues long. Variable domain in full (rest from reference TRBV15 and TRBJ2-7): DAMVIQNPRYQVTQFGKPVTLSCSQTLNHNVMYWYQQKSSQAPKLLFHYYDKDFNNEADTPDNFQSRRPNTSFCFLDIRSPGLGDTAMYLCATSRAPGLIYEQYFGPGTRLTVT.

The CDR3 nucleotides read TGCGCCAGCAGCCCCACAGGGACAGATACGCAGTATTTT. Translation: CASSPTGTDTQYF. V and J are TRBV5-1 and TRBJ2-3; D may be TRBD1 (6 bases). Trimming took 4 bases from V and 3 from J, leaving 9 bases between them. CDR1 SGHRS and CDR2 YFSETQ come from the germline V gene. There are 13 residues in the CDR3.

A word on this clone: The junction does not match germline at one end; this may be a read error. The chain employs TRBV7-7 and TRBJ2-7; 8 nucleotides match TRBD1. This CDR3 is built from 13 residues. Per germline, CDR1 SSHAT and CDR2 FNYEAQ (reference sequence). The DNA of the CDR3 is TGTGCTAGCAGCCCGGACAGGGTACGGGAGCAGTACTTC. Translation: CASSPDRVREQYF. The full variable domain, in which reference TRBV7-7 and TRBJ2-7 provide the parts outside the CDR3, is GAGVSQSPRYKVTKRGQDVTLRCDPISSHATLYWYQQALGQGPEFLTYFNYEAQPDKSGLPSDRFSAERPEGSISTLTIQRTEQRDSAMYRCASSPDRVREQYFGPGTRLTVT.

The rearrangement links TRBV19 to TRBJ1-5; 9 nucleotides agree with TRBD1. This CDR3 is built from 15 residues. Germline assignment: CDR1 LNHDA and CDR2 SQIVND (reference sequence). Trimming cost V 5 bases and J 8 bases; bases outside gene matches: 10. The CDR3 nucleotides read TGTGCCAGTAGTTTTTTAACAGGGGGCGGTAAGCCCCAGCATTTT. Amino acids: CASSFLTGGGKPQHF.

The V call is TRBV6-5, the J call TRBJ2-7; 11 nucleotides agree with TRBD2. The CDR3 loop spans 15 amino acids. Trimming at V came to 6 bases and at J to 3 bases, leaving 7 bases not matched to a gene. Germline values: CDR1 MNHEY, CDR2 SVGAGI. The CDR3: CASRSGTSGIYEQYF. In DNA form, the CDR3 reads TGTGCCAGCAGGTCCGGGACTAGCGGAATCTACGAGCAGTACTTC.

This clone has a handful of counts. V gene TRBV4-1 combines with J gene TRBJ1-5, with unresolved D. The V end was cut by 0 bases, the J end by 0 bases, with 9 bases between. In germline, CDR1 is MGHRA, CDR2 YSYEKL. The CDR3 is 16 residues long. CDR3 region: CASSQDLRVSNQPQHF. The CDR3 nucleotides are TGCGCCAGCAGCCAAGATTTGAGGGTTAGCAATCAGCCCCAGCATTTT.

CDR3 bases: TGTGCCATCAGAGGGGGCCCCGGAAGCAATCAGCCCCAGCATTTT. Translated, it gives CAIRGGPGSNQPQHF. The chain couples TRBV10-3 to TRBJ1-5; 7 bases line up with TRBD1. The CDR3 is 15 residues long. After removal of 6 bases from V and 1 base from J, the junction contained 6 bases not matched to a gene. Per the germline V gene, CDR1 is ENHRY and CDR2 is SYGVKD.